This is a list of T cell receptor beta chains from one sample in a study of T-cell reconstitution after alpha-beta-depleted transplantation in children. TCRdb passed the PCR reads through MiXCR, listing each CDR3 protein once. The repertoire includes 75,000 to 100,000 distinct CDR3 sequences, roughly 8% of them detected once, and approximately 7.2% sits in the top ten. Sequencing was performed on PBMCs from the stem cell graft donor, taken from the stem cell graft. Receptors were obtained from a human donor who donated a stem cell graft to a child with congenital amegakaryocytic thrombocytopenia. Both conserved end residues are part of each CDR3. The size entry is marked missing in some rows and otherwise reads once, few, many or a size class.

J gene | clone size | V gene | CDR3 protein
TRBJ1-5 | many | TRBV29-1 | CSVGFGRADQPQHF
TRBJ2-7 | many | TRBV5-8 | CASSRAVYEQYF
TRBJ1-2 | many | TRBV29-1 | CSVVVRVYGYTF
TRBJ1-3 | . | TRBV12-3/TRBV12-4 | CASRTTGPAGNTIYF
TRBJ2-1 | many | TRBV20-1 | CSAGGLAGGRSSYNEQFF
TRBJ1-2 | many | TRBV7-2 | CASSLVGRHSPYGYTF
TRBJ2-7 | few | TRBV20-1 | CSARSSRADSSYEQYF
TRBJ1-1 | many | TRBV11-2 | CASSLDTLGQNTEAFF
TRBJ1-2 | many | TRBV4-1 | CASSQDRGDINGYTF
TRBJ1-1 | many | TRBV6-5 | CAGQGTEAFF
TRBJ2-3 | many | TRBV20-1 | CSASLARGIYTQYF
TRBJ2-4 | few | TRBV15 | CATSRDRNIQYF
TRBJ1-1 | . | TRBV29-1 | CSVKPGNTEAFF
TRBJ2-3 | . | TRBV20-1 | CSARDGGQTVGDTQYF
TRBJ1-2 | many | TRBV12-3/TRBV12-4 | CASSPGPGEDTF
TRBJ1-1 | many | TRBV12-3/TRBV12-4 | CASRRGGAVEAFF
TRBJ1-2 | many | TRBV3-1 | CASSPPSGVEVRYTF
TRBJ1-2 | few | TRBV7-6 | CASSLAPGHGYTF